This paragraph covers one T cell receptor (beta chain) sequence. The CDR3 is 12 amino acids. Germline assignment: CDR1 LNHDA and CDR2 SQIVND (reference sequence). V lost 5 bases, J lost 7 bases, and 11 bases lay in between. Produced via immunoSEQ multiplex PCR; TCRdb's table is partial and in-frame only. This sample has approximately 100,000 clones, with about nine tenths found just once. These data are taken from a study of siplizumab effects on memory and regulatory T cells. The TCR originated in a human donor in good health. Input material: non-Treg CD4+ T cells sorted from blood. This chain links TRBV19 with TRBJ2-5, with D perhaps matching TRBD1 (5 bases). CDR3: CASSFAGSTQYF. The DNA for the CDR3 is TGTGCCAGTAGTTTTGCAGGGTCGACCCAGTACTTC.